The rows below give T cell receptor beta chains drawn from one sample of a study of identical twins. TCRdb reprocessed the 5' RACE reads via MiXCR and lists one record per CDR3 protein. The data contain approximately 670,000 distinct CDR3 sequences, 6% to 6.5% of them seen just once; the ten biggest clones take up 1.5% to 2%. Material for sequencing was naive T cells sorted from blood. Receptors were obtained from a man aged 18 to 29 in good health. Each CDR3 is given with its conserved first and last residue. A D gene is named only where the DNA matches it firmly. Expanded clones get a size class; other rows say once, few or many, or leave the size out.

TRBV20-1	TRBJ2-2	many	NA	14	CSAREGRATGELFF	TGCAGTGCTAGAGAGGGTAGGGCAACCGGGGAGCTGTTTTTT
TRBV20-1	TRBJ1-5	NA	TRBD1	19	CSAKTLGQGGLDSNQPQHF	TGCAGTGCTAAAACCTTGGGACAGGGGGGGCTGGATAGCAATCAGCCCCAGCATTTT
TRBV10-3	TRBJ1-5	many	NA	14	CASSGTSAHQPQHF	TGTGCCAGCTCCGGGACTTCGGCCCATCAGCCCCAGCATTTT
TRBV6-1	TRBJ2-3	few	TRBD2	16	CASSTWTSASTDTQYF	TGTGCCAGCAGTACATGGACTAGCGCGTCCACAGATACGCAGTATTTT
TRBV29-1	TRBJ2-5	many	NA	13	CSVAQQGAGTQYF	TGCAGCGTTGCGCAACAGGGCGCGGGGACCCAGTACTTC
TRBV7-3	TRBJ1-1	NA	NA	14	CASSLMAWDGEAFF	TGTGCCAGCAGCTTAATGGCGTGGGACGGTGAAGCTTTCTTT
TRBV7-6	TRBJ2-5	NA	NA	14	CASSTKGFQETQYF	TGTGCCAGCAGCACAAAGGGGTTCCAAGAGACCCAGTACTTC
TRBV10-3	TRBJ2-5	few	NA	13	CAIRAQGQETQYF	TGTGCCATCAGAGCACAGGGCCAAGAGACCCAGTACTTC
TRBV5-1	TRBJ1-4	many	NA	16	CASRRDGRATNEKLFF	TGCGCCAGCAGGCGTGACGGTCGAGCAACTAATGAAAAACTGTTTTTT
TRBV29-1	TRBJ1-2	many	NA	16	CSVEAPDDRANYGYTF	TGCAGCGTTGAAGCCCCCGATGACAGAGCTAACTATGGCTACACCTTC
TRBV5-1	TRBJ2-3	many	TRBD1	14	CATKPGQGSDTQYF	TGCGCCACTAAACCGGGACAGGGATCAGATACGCAGTATTTT
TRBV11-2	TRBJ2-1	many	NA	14	CASSSVPEYNEQFF	TGTGCCAGCAGCTCGGTGCCAGAATACAATGAGCAGTTCTTC
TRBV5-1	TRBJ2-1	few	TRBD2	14	CASSPGLPNNEQFF	TGCGCCAGCAGCCCGGGACTACCTAACAATGAGCAGTTCTTC
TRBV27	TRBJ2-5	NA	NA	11	CASTRQGLKYF	TGTGCCAGCACCCGCCAGGGGCTGAAGTACTTC
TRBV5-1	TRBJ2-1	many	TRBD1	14	CASSYLTGNDEQFF	TGCGCCAGCAGCTATCTGACAGGGAACGATGAGCAGTTCTTC
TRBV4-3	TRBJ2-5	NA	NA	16	CASSQGGGLSEETQYF	TGCGCCAGCAGCCAGGGTGGGGGGTTGTCGGAAGAGACCCAGTACTTC
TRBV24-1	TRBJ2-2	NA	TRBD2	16	CATSPPGGRNTGELFF	TGTGCCACCAGCCCGCCGGGGGGGAGGAACACCGGGGAGCTGTTTTTT
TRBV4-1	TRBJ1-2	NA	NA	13	CASSQIQGDGYTF	TGCGCCAGCAGCCAAATTCAGGGCGATGGCTACACCTTC
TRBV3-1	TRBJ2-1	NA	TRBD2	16	CASSPTWLAGVDEQFF	TGTGCCAGCAGCCCAACGTGGCTAGCGGGAGTGGATGAGCAGTTCTTC
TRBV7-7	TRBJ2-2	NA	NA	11	CATPLAGELFF	TGTGCCACCCCCCTCGCCGGGGAGCTGTTTTTT
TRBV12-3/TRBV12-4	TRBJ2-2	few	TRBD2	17	CASIPAGASGPTGELFF	TGTGCCAGCATCCCGGCCGGGGCTAGCGGTCCCACCGGGGAGCTGTTTTTT
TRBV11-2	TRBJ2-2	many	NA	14	CASSLVTYTGELFF	TGTGCCAGCAGCTTAGTGACTTACACCGGGGAGCTGTTTTTT
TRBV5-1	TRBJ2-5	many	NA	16	CASSLDGRGDKETQYF	TGCGCCAGCAGCTTGGATGGTCGTGGGGATAAAGAGACCCAGTACTTC
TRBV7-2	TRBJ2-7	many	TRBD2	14	CASSHLIAGAEQYF	TGTGCCAGCAGCCACCTAATAGCGGGAGCCGAGCAGTACTTC
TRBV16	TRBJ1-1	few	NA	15	CASSQRRSMNTEAFF	TGTGCCAGCAGCCAACGTCGGTCGATGAACACTGAAGCTTTCTTT
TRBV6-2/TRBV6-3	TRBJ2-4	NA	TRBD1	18	CASSPTGGWTLAKNIQYF	TGTGCCAGCAGCCCGACAGGGGGCTGGACTTTAGCCAAAAACATTCAGTACTTC
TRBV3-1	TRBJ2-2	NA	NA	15	CASSRDGAATGELFF	TGTGCCAGCAGCCGAGATGGAGCAGCTACCGGGGAGCTGTTTTTT
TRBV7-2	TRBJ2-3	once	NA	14	CASSLDRRPDTQYF	TGTGCCAGCAGCTTAGACCGGAGGCCAGATACGCAGTATTTT
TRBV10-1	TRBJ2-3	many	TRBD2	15	CASSENSGLESTQYF	TGCGCCAGCAGTGAGAATAGCGGGCTCGAGAGTACGCAGTATTTT
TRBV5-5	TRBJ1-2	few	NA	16	CASSLANVHLVGGYTF	TGTGCCAGCAGCTTGGCAAACGTTCACCTTGTAGGGGGCTACACCTTC
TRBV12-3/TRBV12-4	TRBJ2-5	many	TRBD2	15	CASSPRTSGSETQYF	TGTGCCAGCAGTCCGCGGACTAGCGGGAGTGAGACCCAGTACTTC
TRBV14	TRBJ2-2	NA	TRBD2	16	CASSQRAGVDTGELFF	TGTGCCAGCAGCCAGCGAGCGGGAGTAGATACCGGGGAGCTGTTTTTT
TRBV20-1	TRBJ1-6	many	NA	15	CSARVGESYNSPLHF	TGCAGTGCTAGAGTGGGGGAATCCTATAATTCACCCCTCCACTTT
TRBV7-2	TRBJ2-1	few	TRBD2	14	CASSTDSSGNEQFF	TGTGCCAGCAGTACCGACTCTAGCGGCAATGAGCAGTTCTTC
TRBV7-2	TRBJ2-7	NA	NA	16	CAKKSGLSAPSGEQYF	TGTGCCAAAAAATCGGGACTCTCGGCTCCCTCGGGCGAGCAGTACTTC
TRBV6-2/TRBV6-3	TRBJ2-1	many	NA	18	CASRHPPGTGSSYNEQFF	TGTGCCAGCAGACACCCTCCCGGGACTGGAAGCTCCTACAATGAGCAGTTCTTC
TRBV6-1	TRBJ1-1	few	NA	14	CASTRHPMNTEAFF	TGTGCCAGCACGAGACACCCCATGAACACTGAAGCTTTCTTT
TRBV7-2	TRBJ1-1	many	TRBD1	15	CASSRQIDRGTEAFF	TGTGCCAGCAGCCGACAGATTGACAGGGGCACTGAAGCTTTCTTT
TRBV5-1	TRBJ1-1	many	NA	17	CASSFKVGQAQDTEAFF	TGCGCCAGCAGCTTTAAAGTTGGGCAGGCCCAGGACACTGAAGCTTTCTTT
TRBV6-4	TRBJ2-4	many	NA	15	CASSETGGRRNIQYF	TGTGCCAGCAGTGAGACCGGGGGCAGGAGAAACATTCAGTACTTC
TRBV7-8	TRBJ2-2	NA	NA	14	CASSPMGDTGELFF	TGTGCCAGCAGCCCCATGGGAGACACCGGGGAGCTGTTTTTT
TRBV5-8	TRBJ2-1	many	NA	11	CASSYNNEQFF	TGTGCCAGCAGCTATAACAATGAGCAGTTCTTC
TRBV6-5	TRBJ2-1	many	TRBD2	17	CASSSALAGGTYNEQFF	TGTGCCAGCAGTTCCGCTCTAGCGGGAGGGACCTACAATGAGCAGTTCTTC
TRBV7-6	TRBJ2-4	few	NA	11	CASGREDIQYF	TGTGCCAGCGGCAGGGAGGACATTCAGTACTTC
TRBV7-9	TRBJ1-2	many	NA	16	CASSSSGRGIGYGYTF	TGTGCCAGCAGCTCCTCCGGGAGGGGAATCGGCTATGGCTACACCTTC
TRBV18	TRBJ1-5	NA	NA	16	CASSPSGTHSNQPQHF	TGTGCCAGCTCACCATCCGGCACACATAGCAATCAGCCCCAGCATTTT
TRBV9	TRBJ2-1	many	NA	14	CASSVVPSRGEQFF	TGTGCCAGCAGCGTAGTACCCAGTAGGGGTGAGCAGTTCTTC
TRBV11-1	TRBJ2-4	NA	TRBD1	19	CASSLAGTGEFLAKNIQYF	TGTGCCAGCAGCTTAGCCGGGACAGGAGAGTTTCTAGCCAAAAACATTCAGTACTTC
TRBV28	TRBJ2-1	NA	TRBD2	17	CASSPPGLAGESNEQFF	TGTGCCAGCAGTCCGCCGGGACTAGCGGGGGAAAGCAATGAGCAGTTCTTC
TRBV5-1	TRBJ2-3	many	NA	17	CASSSSRQDSSTDTQYF	TGCGCCAGCAGCTCCAGTCGACAGGACTCTAGCACAGATACGCAGTATTTT
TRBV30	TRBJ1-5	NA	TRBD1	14	CAWSMGTGDQPQHF	TGTGCCTGGAGTATGGGGACAGGGGATCAGCCCCAGCATTTT
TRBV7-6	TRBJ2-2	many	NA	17	CASSLVWENRETGELFF	TGTGCCAGCAGCTTAGTCTGGGAAAACAGGGAAACCGGGGAGCTGTTTTTT
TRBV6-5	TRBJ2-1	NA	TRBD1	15	CASSYSGQGYNEQFF	TGTGCCAGCAGTTACTCGGGACAGGGGTACAATGAGCAGTTCTTC
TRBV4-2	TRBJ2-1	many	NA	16	CASRPEGPLSYNEQFF	TGTGCCAGCAGGCCCGAAGGGCCCCTCTCCTACAATGAGCAGTTCTTC
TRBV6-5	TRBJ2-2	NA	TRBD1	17	CASSYEPQGANTGELFF	TGTGCCAGCAGTTACGAGCCCCAGGGGGCGAACACCGGGGAGCTGTTTTTT